The 30 T cell receptor beta chains reported below all come from one sample, sequenced in a study of CD8+ T cells in alopecia areata. This sample's treatment: oral pan-JAK inhibitor, 5-10 mg twice daily. cDNA reverse transcribed from extracted RNA served as the sequencing template. TCRdb's copy holds only in-frame clones and misses some; the assay was immunoSEQ multiplex PCR. The sample holds fewer than 200,000 clones, roughly 53% seen once. The sample was CD8+ T cells sorted from blood, taken at week 24, from a patient treated with tofacitinib. Source of these receptors: a human donor with alopecia areata.

V gene TRBV29-1 combines with J gene TRBJ1-2; D is ambiguous. V gave up 1 base and J gave up 6 bases, with 12 bases separating them. The CDR3 has 13 amino acids. CDR1 SQVTM and CDR2 ANQGSEA come from the germline V gene. The CDR3 protein is CSVEAFIVDGYTF. CDR3 nucleotides: TGCAGCGTTGAAGCCTTCATCGTGGATGGCTACACCTTC. Combining the CDR3 with reference TRBV29-1 and TRBJ1-2 gives the whole variable domain SAVISQKPSRDICQRGTSLTIQCQVDSQVTMMFWYRQQPGQSLTLIATANQGSEATYESGFVIDKFPISRPNLTFSTLTVSNMSPEDSSIYLCSVEAFIVDGYTFGSGTRLTVV.

CDR3 nucleotides: TGTGCCAGCAGACGGGGGGGCCTGGGGGAGCAGTACTTC. Its protein is CASRRGGLGEQYF. The chain recombines TRBV27 with TRBJ2-7, with 8 positions matching TRBD2. The CDR3 runs 13 residues. V lost 6 bases and J lost 7; bases outside the gene matches: 8. Germline-derived CDR1 and CDR2 are MNHEY and SMNVEV (reference sequence).

The J gene is TRBJ2-3, the V gene TRBV7-9; 7 bases fit TRBD1. CDR1 is SEHNR, CDR2 FQNEAQ, per germline (reference sequence). Trimming took 4 bases from V and 0 from J; bases not matched to a gene: 7. The CDR3 has 16 residues. The CDR3 sequence: CASSYQGEQSTDTQYF. The CDR3 DNA sequence: TGTGCCAGCAGCTACCAGGGGGAGCAGAGCACAGATACGCAGTATTTT.

The rearrangement joins TRBV7-2 to TRBJ1-5, with D unresolved. The CDR3 covers 14 residues. The V end was cut by 7 bases, the J end by 2 bases, with 12 bases between. Germline CDR1 is SGHTA and CDR2 is FQGNSA. Here the CDR3 reads CASNPKWGNQPQHF. Written as DNA, the CDR3 is TGTGCCAGCAACCCTAAATGGGGCAATCAGCCCCAGCATTTT.

This clone was observed a few times. The V gene is TRBV5-1, the J gene TRBJ2-3; no clear D. CDR1 and CDR2 (germline): SGHRS, YFSETQ. V gave up 0 bases and J gave up 0 bases, with 5 bases separating them. The CDR3 length is 14 residues. CDR3: CASSLEVSTDTQYF. CDR3 DNA sequence: TGCGCCAGCAGCTTGGAAGTGAGCACAGATACGCAGTATTTT.

The chain combines TRBV6-1 with TRBJ1-1, with 9 positions matching TRBD1. CDR1 MNHNS and CDR2 SASEGT come from the germline V gene. This CDR3 contains 15 residues. V dropped 10 bases and J dropped 1; count of bases not matched to a gene: 10. The CDR3 protein is CAIRWKDRGNTEAFF. DNA for the CDR3: TGTGCCATACGATGGAAGGACAGGGGGAACACTGAAGCTTTCTTT.

The chain joins TRBV6-1 to TRBJ2-2; 8 bases are a match to TRBD1. This CDR3 spans 14 amino acids. The V gene end was trimmed by 8 bases and the J gene end by 2 bases; junction bases not matched to a gene: 4. Germline V gives CDR1 MNHNS, CDR2 SASEGT. CDR3 sequence reads: CASAGTGNTGELFF. CDR3 coding DNA: TGTGCCAGCGCCGGGACAGGAAACACCGGGGAGCTGTTTTTT.

The V gene is TRBV4-1, the J gene TRBJ1-2; unclear D gene. Trimming pared 1 base from V and 0 bases from J, leaving 9 bases between. This CDR3 is 15 amino acids long. Germline lookup yields CDR1 MGHRA and CDR2 YSYEKL. In nucleotides, the CDR3 is TGCGCCAGCAGCCAAGTATCCGGACCTAACTATGGCTACACCTTC. Protein product: CASSQVSGPNYGYTF.

The chain recombines TRBV29-1 with TRBJ2-3, with 10 bases fitting TRBD2. Trimming at V came to 4 bases and at J to 3 bases, leaving 7 bases not matched to a gene. Germline loops: CDR1 SQVTM, CDR2 ANQGSEA. This CDR3 contains 15 residues. CDR3 residues: CSVALAGVLTDTQYF. CDR3 bases: TGCAGCGTTGCTCTAGCGGGAGTATTGACAGATACGCAGTATTTT.

This chain uses TRBV10-3 with TRBJ2-3; 8 bases fit TRBD2. The CDR3 has 14 residues. Trimming removed 6 bases from V and 2 bases from J; junction bases left unmatched: 4. Germline CDR1 reads ENHRY; CDR2 reads SYGVKD. CDR3 sequence reads: CAISSGGTTDTQYF. The CDR3 DNA reads as TGTGCCATCAGCAGCGGGGGTACCACAGATACGCAGTATTTT.

The chain recombines TRBV4-1 with TRBJ1-1; weak D call: TRBD1 (5 bases). The CDR3 runs 13 residues. Germline CDR1 reads MGHRA; CDR2 reads YSYEKL. The V and J ends lost 0 bases and 10 bases respectively, with 12 bases between them. The CDR3 DNA sequence: TGCGCCAGCAGCCAAGATCCGCCCGGGGGAGCTTTCTTT. This codes for CASSQDPPGGAFF.

This clone was observed a handful of times. The CDR3 sequence is CASSVDALRTDTQYF. The DNA of the CDR3 is TGTGCCAGCAGCGTAGACGCCCTCCGCACAGATACGCAGTATTTT. V usage is TRBV9 and J usage is TRBJ2-3; no reliable D call. V gave up 0 bases and J gave up 1 base, with 9 bases separating them. Germline CDR1 is SGDLS and CDR2 is YYNGEE. This CDR3 region has 15 residues.

V is TRBV25-1 and J is TRBJ1-5; TRBD1 might be the D (5 bases). V was cut by 4 bases and J by 6 bases, with 7 bases left in between. This CDR3 region has 12 residues. Germline CDR1 MGHDK, CDR2 SYGVNS. The chain's CDR3 is CASSAGSQPQHF. The CDR3 region has the DNA TGTGCCAGCAGTGCAGGGTCTCAGCCCCAGCATTTT.

This sequence joins TRBV30 and TRBJ1-5, with a tentative D call TRBD1 (5 bases). The germline V and J ends were trimmed by 3 bases and 6 bases, with 15 bases remaining between them. CDR3 length: 14 amino acids. CDR1 GTSNPN and CDR2 SVGIG come from the germline V gene (reference sequence). CDR3 nucleotides: TGTGCCTGGAGCCCGGGGGGTGCGGGTCAGCCCCAGCATTTT. It translates to CAWSPGGAGQPQHF.

About this clone itself: The identical CDR3 is also encoded by other nucleotide sequences in the sample. This chain joins TRBV13 and TRBJ1-5; no firm D call. CDR3 length: 12 amino acids. V was clipped by 4 bases and J by 1 base, with 2 bases between them. Per the germline V gene, CDR1 is PRHDT and CDR2 is FYEKMQ (reference sequence). The CDR3 protein is CASSYSNQPQHF. The CDR3 nucleotides read TGTGCCAGCAGCTACAGCAATCAGCCCCAGCATTTT.

The chain employs TRBV27 and TRBJ2-7; D might be TRBD1 or TRBD2, each matching 5 bases. CDR1 is MNHEY, CDR2 SMNVEV, per germline (reference sequence). This CDR3 has 17 amino acids. Trimming removed 6 bases from V and 3 bases from J, with 24 bases in between. Here the CDR3 DNA reads TGTGCCAGCAGCATAAGGGGTTGGGGTAGCGCTAACTACGAGCAGTACTTC. Translated: CASSIRGWGSANYEQYF.

This sequence joins TRBV5-1 and TRBJ1-1, with D hard to call. Germline CDR1 SGHRS, CDR2 YFSETQ. The CDR3 runs to 15 residues. Trimming shortened V by 4 bases and J by 0 bases, and 13 bases separated the two germline ends. In DNA form, the CDR3 reads TGCGCCAGCAGCATAGAAAAGGGTTTGAACACTGAAGCTTTCTTT. Protein product: CASSIEKGLNTEAFF.

The chain combines TRBV25-1 with TRBJ2-6, with D possibly matching TRBD1 (5 bases). V lost 3 bases to trimming and J lost 4 bases, with 16 bases between them. CDR3 size: 17 residues. Germline V gene data show CDR1 as MGHDK and CDR2 as SYGVNS. CDR3 nucleotides: TGTGCCAGCAGTGACTCAGGGCTGTTGGAAGGGGCCAACGTCCTGACTTTC. It is translated as CASSDSGLLEGANVLTF.

This clone has only one observation. J is TRBJ2-1 and V is TRBV11-3, with no clear D. Between the trimmed V and J ends, which lost 4 bases and 7 bases, there was a span of 11 bases. Germline V gives CDR1 SGHNT, CDR2 YENEEA. The CDR3 is made up of 13 amino acids. CDR3 residues: CASSSYSVNEQFF. CDR3 in DNA: TGTGCCAGCAGCTCATATTCCGTGAATGAGCAGTTCTTC.

V and J are TRBV5-6 and TRBJ1-6; tentative D call: TRBD1 (5 bases). This CDR3 is 15 amino acids long. The V gene's germline CDR1 is SGHDT and CDR2 YYEEEE. The V end was cut by 4 bases, the J end by 10 bases, with 18 bases between. CDR3 sequence (DNA): TGTGCCAGCAGCGCCGGATGGGGGAGTCGGTCACCCCTCCACTTT. This encodes CASSAGWGSRSPLHF.

V is TRBV5-1 and J is TRBJ2-1; D is unclear. The CDR3 is 16 residues long. Germline loops: CDR1 SGHRS, CDR2 YFSETQ. Trimming stripped 0 bases from V and 0 bases from J, with 10 bases between. CDR3 DNA: TGCGCCAGCAGCTTGGAAGGGCGGAACTCCTACAATGAGCAGTTCTTC. Its translation is CASSLEGRNSYNEQFF.

In this sample, this clone turned up a few times. The chain carries TRBV4-1 and TRBJ1-2, with TRBD1 identical over 10 bases. The CDR3 spans 15 residues. Trimming at V came to 5 bases and at J to 6 bases, leaving 9 bases not matched to a gene. Germline CDR1 reads MGHRA; CDR2 reads YSYEKL. The CDR3 loop is CASSESPGTGDGYTF. CDR3 DNA: TGCGCCAGCAGCGAAAGCCCCGGGACAGGGGATGGCTACACCTTC.

This clone was seen more than once but under ten times. The chain combines TRBV27 with TRBJ2-5; 12 positions match TRBD1. The CDR3 length is 17 residues. With V trimmed by 5 bases and J by 3 bases, 10 bases remained unmatched. Germline V CDR1 and CDR2: MNHEY, SMNVEV (reference sequence). CDR3 sequence reads: CASSEVVGQGAEETQYF. In DNA form, the CDR3 reads TGTGCCAGCAGTGAGGTTGTGGGACAGGGGGCCGAAGAGACCCAGTACTTC.

In its sample, this clone was seen a few times. J is TRBJ1-2 and V is TRBV7-4; TRBD1 is a possible D gene (6 bases). This CDR3 comprises 19 residues. Trimming pared 2 bases from V and 2 bases from J, leaving 24 bases between. Germline V CDR1 and CDR2: SGHVT, SQSDAQ. The CDR3 DNA follows: TGTGCCAGCAGCTTATTCTATATGGGTCGCGGGGGCGACAACTATGGCTACACCTTC. Translating it yields CASSLFYMGRGGDNYGYTF.

The rearrangement uses TRBV4-1 and TRBJ2-7; 8 bases fit TRBD1. V lost 0 bases and J lost 2; bases outside the gene matches: 6. This CDR3 contains 16 residues. Germline CDR1 is MGHRA and CDR2 is YSYEKL. The CDR3 reads CASSQDSGTGTYEQYF. In DNA, the CDR3 is TGCGCCAGCAGCCAAGATTCGGGGACAGGTACCTACGAGCAGTACTTC.

This chain links TRBV7-9 with TRBJ2-2; D is uncertain. Germline V gives CDR1 SEHNR, CDR2 FQNEAQ (reference sequence). The CDR3 extends over 10 amino acids. V lost 1 base to trimming and J lost 9 bases, with 0 bases between them. The CDR3 sequence is CASSLGELFF. The CDR3 DNA follows: TGTGCCAGCAGCTTAGGGGAGCTGTTTTTT.

The CDR3 DNA follows: TGTGCCAGCAGCCAAGGCGGGGGGAGTCAGCCCCAGCATTTT. Protein: CASSQGGGSQPQHF. J is TRBJ1-5 and V is TRBV7-9; possibly TRBD1 for D (5 bases). CDR1 is SEHNR, CDR2 FQNEAQ, per germline (reference sequence). The CDR3 runs to 14 residues. V lost 5 bases to trimming and J lost 6 bases, with 14 bases between them.

The chain has TRBV7-9 and TRBJ1-2; D gene ambiguous. Germline V gene data show CDR1 as SEHNR and CDR2 as FQNEAQ (reference sequence). CDR3 length: 12 residues. V was clipped by 5 bases and J by 8 bases, with 12 bases between them. CDR3 sequence reads: CASSGIGGGYTF. The CDR3 coding sequence is TGTGCCAGCAGCGGTATTGGCGGGGGCTACACCTTC.

This clone was counted a single time. This chain links TRBV4-1 with TRBJ1-6; D is possibly TRBD1 (6 bases). CDR1 and CDR2 (germline): MGHRA, YSYEKL. The ends were cut back, 4 bases at V and 8 bases at J, with 18 bases in the middle. The CDR3 sequence is 16 residues long. The CDR3 spells CASSPRGHSRDSPLHF. DNA of the CDR3: TGCGCCAGCAGCCCCCGGGGACACTCACGGGATTCACCCCTCCACTTT.

The genes are TRBV7-8 and TRBJ1-1; possible D gene TRBD1, 6 bases. Germline V gene sequence: CDR1 SGHVS, CDR2 FQNEAQ. The CDR3 contains 14 residues. Trimming took 4 bases from V and 6 from J, leaving 15 bases between them. CDR3 sequence reads: CASSSPTGRAEAFF. In DNA, the CDR3 is TGTGCCAGCAGCTCACCTACAGGGAGGGCTGAAGCTTTCTTT.